A selection of T cell receptor beta chains follows, all from one sample in a study of T cell responses to AZD1222 COVID-19 vaccine. Sequenced by immunoSEQ multiplex PCR; TCRdb stores in-frame clones only, minus some. Seen here are about 81,000 clones, approximately 83% observed once, and the top ten hold roughly 3.1%. Sequenced material: peripheral blood, taken 28 days after the second AZD1222 dose. These receptors were collected from an adult who received the AZD1222 COVID-19 vaccine. CDR3s include the opening cysteine and the closing phenylalanine or tryptophan. The D gene is left open where the match is weak. Part of the rows lack a size; the others show once, few, many or a class for expanded clones.

TRBJ2-3 | NA | NA | TRBV12-5 | TGTGCTAGTGGTTTGGGAGACAACGTCAAATCAGGTACGCAGTATTTT | CASGLGDNVKSGTQYF
TRBJ2-1 | NA | NA | TRBV19 | TGTGCCAGTAAAGGGGGACGGTCCTACAATGAGCAGTTCTTC | CASKGGRSYNEQFF
TRBJ1-5 | NA | NA | TRBV5-8 | TGTGCCAGCAGCCCGGACAGAAATCAGCCCCAGCATTTT | CASSPDRNQPQHF
TRBJ1-1 | NA | NA | TRBV3-1/TRBV3-2 | TGTGCCAGCAGCCAAGTACCAGGGGCCGGCTTTGAAGCTTTCTTT | CASSQVPGAGFEAFF
TRBJ2-1 | NA | NA | TRBV30 | TGTGCCTGGAGGAGTTCTTCCTACAATGAGCAGTTCTTC | CAWRSSSYNEQFF
TRBJ2-1 | NA | NA | TRBV28 | TGTGCCAGCAGTCTGAGCTGGAGAGGTGATCACAATGAGCAGTTCTTC | CASSLSWRGDHNEQFF
TRBJ2-7 | NA | few | TRBV19 | TGTGCCAGTAGCCCGACCTCTAGCCGAAGCTCCTACGAGCAGTACTTC | CASSPTSSRSSYEQYF
TRBJ2-1 | NA | NA | TRBV11-2 | TGTGCCAGCAGCTCGCGCCTCAGGGAGCCGGGATACAATGAGCAGTTCTTC | CASSSRLREPGYNEQFF
TRBJ2-7 | TRBD2 | NA | TRBV9 | TGTGCCAGCAGCGTAGCCCCGACTAGCGGTTACGAGCAGTACTTC | CASSVAPTSGYEQYF
TRBJ2-7 | NA | once | TRBV7-9 | TGTGCCAGCAGCTTAGATCTTGGCAGGGGAGACTACGAGCAGTACTTC | CASSLDLGRGDYEQYF
TRBJ2-1 | NA | NA | TRBV10-1 | TGCGCCAGCAAAGGGATGAACAATGAGCAGTTCTTC | CASKGMNNEQFF
TRBJ2-5 | NA | NA | TRBV28 | TGTGCCAGCAGTCGGATCGAGGGGACCCAGTACTTC | CASSRIEGTQYF
TRBJ1-2 | TRBD1 | few | TRBV14 | TGTGCCAGCAGTCCTACGGGGACAGTCTATGGCTACACCTTC | CASSPTGTVYGYTF
TRBJ2-2 | TRBD2 | NA | TRBV24-1 | TGTGCCACCAGTGACGTAGCGGGGTTAAACACCGGGGAGCTGTTTTTT | CATSDVAGLNTGELFF
TRBJ1-2 | NA | NA | TRBV28 | TGTGCCAGCAGTTTAAAGCACCGGGGCCAGCAGCGCTACACCTTC | CASSLKHRGQQRYTF
TRBJ2-2 | NA | NA | TRBV2 | TGTGCCAGCAAGGGGCTTAACACCGGGGAGCTGTTTTTT | CASKGLNTGELFF
TRBJ2-1 | TRBD2 | NA | TRBV27 | TGTGCCAGCAGTGTCACTAGCGGGGGGCCGGGTGAGCAGTTCTTC | CASSVTSGGPGEQFF
TRBJ2-5 | NA | NA | TRBV2 | TGTGCCAGCAGGCAATACAGGGGAGGGGAGACCCAGTACTTC | CASRQYRGGETQYF
TRBJ1-1 | TRBD1 | NA | TRBV10-1 | TGCGCCAGCAGTGATCCTCGGACAGGTAATGAAGCTTTCTTT | CASSDPRTGNEAFF
TRBJ1-3 | TRBD1 | NA | TRBV7-8 | TGTGCCAGCAGCCTACAGGGGGCTACTGGAAACACCATATATTTT | CASSLQGATGNTIYF
TRBJ1-5 | TRBD1 | few | TRBV7-2 | TGTGCCAGCAAGGGACAGGACAATCAGCCCCAGCATTTT | CASKGQDNQPQHF
TRBJ2-2 | NA | NA | TRBV18 | TGTGCCAGCTTCCCCTCCATGGCCGGGGAGCTGTTTTTT | CASFPSMAGELFF
TRBJ1-1 | NA | NA | TRBV7-2 | TGTGCCAGCAGCTTGGCCTCGGCGGGGTTTGGAGCTTTCTTT | CASSLASAGFGAFF
TRBJ1-1 | NA | NA | TRBV9 | TGTGCCAGCAGCGAGGGGGGTTACGACACTGAAGCTTTCTTT | CASSEGGYDTEAFF
TRBJ1-2 | NA | NA | TRBV6-5 | TGTGCCAGCAGTTACTGGCAGCACTATGGCTACACCTTC | CASSYWQHYGYTF
TRBJ1-1 | NA | NA | TRBV15 | TGTGCCACCAGCAGAGATCGAGGGAACACTGAAGCTTTCTTT | CATSRDRGNTEAFF
TRBJ1-4 | NA | NA | TRBV6-4 | TGTGCCAGCCGCCCGGGGGCGGGTCGGCGGGAAAAACTGTTTTTT | CASRPGAGRREKLFF
TRBJ1-3 | NA | once | TRBV5-4 | TGTGCCAGCAGCTTGGGATCGGGGATCTCTGGAAACACCATATATTTT | CASSLGSGISGNTIYF
TRBJ2-3 | NA | NA | TRBV3-1/TRBV3-2 | TGTGCCAGCAGCCTCATGGACCGTAGCACAGATACGCAGTATTTT | CASSLMDRSTDTQYF
TRBJ2-3 | TRBD1 | NA | TRBV19 | TGTGCCAGTAGTATGGAACGGGACAGAAGTACAGATACGCAGTATTTT | CASSMERDRSTDTQYF
TRBJ1-2 | NA | NA | TRBV3-1/TRBV3-2 | TGTGCCAGCAGCCAAGTCCGGGGGGAAACCCCTTATGGCTACACCTTC | CASSQVRGETPYGYTF
TRBJ1-1 | NA | NA | TRBV7-8 | TGTGCCAGCAGCTTAGGAGGGGCACGGGGAAACACTGAAGCTTTCTTT | CASSLGGARGNTEAFF
TRBJ2-1 | TRBD2 | NA | TRBV5-1 | TGCGCCAGCAGCTTGATGGGCGGGGGGGCCGCTGATGAGCAGTTCTTC | CASSLMGGGAADEQFF
TRBJ2-5 | TRBD2 | NA | TRBV14 | TGTGCCAGCAGCCCCGGGACTAGCGGGAGGGAGAGAGAGACCCAGTACTTC | CASSPGTSGRERETQYF